These 5 T cell receptor beta chains share one sample of origin, sequenced in a study of identical twins. A single record per CDR3 protein comes from TCRdb applying MiXCR to the 5' RACE reads. This table holds fewer than 350,000 distinct CDR3 sequences, under 9% found once. These data are also associated with another study on yellow fever vaccine responses in identical twins.

The sequenced material came from memory (CD45RO+) T cells sorted from blood. The receptors shown here come from a woman between 18 and 29 years old in good health.

In its sample, this clonotype was seen many times. The V and J genes are TRBV7-8 and TRBJ2-1; D ambiguous. CDR3 length: 15 amino acids. CDR1 and CDR2 (germline): SGHVS, FQNEAQ. Trimming removed 0 bases from V and 4 bases from J, with 10 bases in between. The CDR3 loop reads CASSLAAGYYNEQFF. In DNA form, the CDR3 reads TGTGCCAGCAGCTTAGCCGCCGGCTATTACAATGAGCAGTTCTTC.

The chain has TRBV6-6 and TRBJ1-1, with D unresolved. The V end was cut by 6 bases, the J end by 6 bases, with 11 bases between. CDR1 MNHNY and CDR2 SVGAGI come from the germline V gene (reference sequence). The CDR3 has 12 amino acids. The CDR3 nucleotides are TGTGCCAGCAGCCTCTGGCAGGCTGAAGCTTTCTTT. Its protein product is CASSLWQAEAFF.

The V call is TRBV12-5, the J call TRBJ2-3; TRBD2 matches at 8 bases. Germline CDR1 is LGHNT and CDR2 is FRNRAP. Trimming removed 5 bases from V and 1 base from J; junction bases left unmatched: 5. This CDR3 is 15 amino acids long. CDR3 nucleotides: TGTGCTAGTGGTCGCCTGACTAGCGGCACAGATACGCAGTATTTT. Amino acids: CASGRLTSGTDTQYF.

V and J are TRBV5-1 and TRBJ1-5; D is undetermined. CDR1 is SGHRS and CDR2 is YFSETQ in the germline V gene. V lost 2 bases and J lost 5, with 8 bases in between. The CDR3 has 13 residues. The CDR3, as DNA: TGCGCCAGCAGCTTCGGGGTTGATCAGCCCCAGCATTTT. It translates to CASSFGVDQPQHF. The full variable domain, completed using reference TRBV5-1 and TRBJ1-5, is KAGVTQTPRYLIKTRGQQVTLSCSPISGHRSVSWYQQTPGQGLQFLFEYFSETQRNKGNFPGRFSGRQFSNSRSEMNVSTLELGDSALYLCASSFGVDQPQHFGDGTRLSIL.

CDR3 in amino acids: CSARPDNHRGIYDEQYF. The CDR3 nucleotides read TGCAGTGCTAGACCTGACAATCACAGGGGGATATACGACGAGCAGTACTTC. The chain couples TRBV20-1 to TRBJ2-7; 8 bases map to TRBD1. From germline, CDR1 is DFQATT and CDR2 SNEGSKA (reference sequence). The V segment lost 2 bases and the J segment 5 bases; nucleotides outside the gene matches: 17. This CDR3 spans 17 amino acids.